The rows below give T cell receptor beta chains drawn from one sample of a study of blood T cell repertoires in COVID-19. Here immunoSEQ multiplex PCR was the method, and the copy in TCRdb shows in-frame clones only, minus some. The table records about 88,000 clones, roughly 87% of them present only once. The sample was peripheral blood. The receptors originated from a male donor with acute or convalescent COVID-19. The CDR3 runs from the conserved cysteine through the conserved F or W. The D gene is left open where the match is weak. Size is stated for part of the rows, as once, few or many counts, or as a class when the clone is expanded.

abundance	j_gene	v_gene	d_gene	CDR3nt	CDR3aa
NA	TRBJ1-2	TRBV6-5	NA	TGTGCCAGCAGGGCCGGGGTTGGCTACACCTTC	CASRAGVGYTF
NA	TRBJ1-1	TRBV6-5	TRBD1	TGTGCCAGCAGTCCCGGACAGGGGAACACTGAAGCTTTCTTT	CASSPGQGNTEAFF
NA	TRBJ1-2	TRBV29-1	TRBD1	TGCAGCGTTGAAGATTCCGACAGGGGACTTTGGGGCTACACCTTC	CSVEDSDRGLWGYTF
NA	TRBJ1-2	TRBV10-3	TRBD1	TGTGCCATCAGGGAGGGGACAGGGGGTTCTGGCTACACCTTC	CAIREGTGGSGYTF
NA	TRBJ2-3	TRBV13	TRBD2	TGTGCCAGCAGCGTGACTAGCGGAGGAGGCTTCGGCACAGATACGCAGTATTTT	CASSVTSGGGFGTDTQYF
NA	TRBJ1-1	TRBV7-9	NA	TGTGCCAGCAGCCAACTCGGGACTGGGGCTGAAGCTTTCTTT	CASSQLGTGAEAFF
NA	TRBJ1-2	TRBV10-3	TRBD1	TGTGCCATCAGTGATAAGGGGGCGGACGGCTACACCTTC	CAISDKGADGYTF
NA	TRBJ2-7	TRBV24-1	NA	TGTGCCACCAGTGAATTCCCCGAGACACTTCTCTACGAGCAGTACTTC	CATSEFPETLLYEQYF
NA	TRBJ2-1	TRBV6-5	TRBD2	TGTGCCAGCAGAAAGCAACTAGCGGGGAATAATGAGCAGTTCTTC	CASRKQLAGNNEQFF
NA	TRBJ2-7	TRBV11-2	TRBD1	TGTGCCAGCAGCTCGGACAGGGGGTACGAGCAGTACTTC	CASSSDRGYEQYF
NA	TRBJ2-2	TRBV30	NA	TGTGCCTGGAGTGTACTTCCAGGCGGGGAGCTGTTTTTT	CAWSVLPGGELFF
once	TRBJ2-5	TRBV5-1	TRBD2	TGCGCCAGCAGGGGACTAGGTGGAGAGACCCAGTACTTC	CASRGLGGETQYF
NA	TRBJ1-6	TRBV5-6	NA	TGTGCCAGCAGCTTGGACAATTATAATTCACCCCTCCACTTT	CASSLDNYNSPLHF
NA	TRBJ1-3	TRBV19	NA	TGTGCCAGTAGTGGCGGACAGTCCGTGGGAGGAAACACCATATATTTT	CASSGGQSVGGNTIYF
NA	TRBJ2-6	TRBV19	TRBD1	TGTGCCAGTAGTATTGGGACAGGGGCGTCTGGGGCCAACGTCCTGACTTTC	CASSIGTGASGANVLTF
NA	TRBJ2-1	TRBV2	TRBD1	TGTGCCAGCAGAGCCGGGACAGGGAATAGGGATGAGCAGTTCTTC	CASRAGTGNRDEQFF
few	TRBJ1-2	TRBV24-1	NA	TGTGCCACCAGTGATTTGGGAGGTGGCTACACCTTC	CATSDLGGGYTF
NA	TRBJ1-4	TRBV6-5	TRBD1	TGTGCCAGCAATATGCAGGGGGCCGCTAATGAAAAACTGTTTTTT	CASNMQGAANEKLFF
NA	TRBJ1-1	TRBV5-5	NA	TGTGCCAGCAGCCTTGACTTAACCGGGACTGAAGCTTTCTTT	CASSLDLTGTEAFF
NA	TRBJ2-5	TRBV11-2	TRBD2	TGTGCCAGCAGACTGGGCAGCGGGGGGTCGGAGACCCAGTACTTC	CASRLGSGGSETQYF
few	TRBJ1-5	TRBV5-6	NA	TGTGCCAGCAGCTTGACAGGGAGAGATCAGCCCCAGCATTTT	CASSLTGRDQPQHF
few	TRBJ2-5	TRBV7-2	TRBD2	TGTGCCAGCAGCTTACTAGCGGGGGGCCGGGAGACCCAGTACTTC	CASSLLAGGRETQYF
NA	TRBJ1-4	TRBV18	TRBD1	TGTGCCAGCACAAGAACAGGGGGCGCGATAACTAATGAAAAACTGTTTTTT	CASTRTGGAITNEKLFF
NA	TRBJ2-1	TRBV6-1	TRBD2	TGTGCCAGCAGTGAAGCGCGGGGGGCACCCTACAATGAGCAGTTCTTC	CASSEARGAPYNEQFF
once	TRBJ2-1	TRBV28	NA	TGTGCCAGCAGTCCCCCCACAGGGTTATTAATTGCTGAGCAGTTCTTC	CASSPPTGLLIAEQFF
NA	TRBJ1-4	TRBV5-1	TRBD1	TGCGCCAGCAGCTTGGGGGGACAGGGTGGAGGAGAAAAACTGTTTTTT	CASSLGGQGGGEKLFF
NA	TRBJ1-1	TRBV2	NA	TGTGCCAGCAGTGTCCGGGGGATGGGGGCTGAAGCTTTCTTT	CASSVRGMGAEAFF
NA	TRBJ2-1	TRBV7-2	TRBD1	TGTGCCAGCAGCTCCGGACAGGGTTCGGTTGAGCAGTTCTTC	CASSSGQGSVEQFF
NA	TRBJ1-5	TRBV2	TRBD1	TGTGCCAGCAGTGTTGGGACAGGGAATCAGCCCCAGCATTTT	CASSVGTGNQPQHF
NA	TRBJ2-7	TRBV7-9	TRBD1	TGTGCCAGCAGCCCCGGGACAGGGGTCGCGGAGCAGTACTTC	CASSPGTGVAEQYF
NA	TRBJ1-2	TRBV4-1	NA	TGCGCCAGCAGCCAAGAATCCAGGGATGGCTACACCTTC	CASSQESRDGYTF
NA	TRBJ2-3	TRBV11-3	NA	TGTGCCAGCAGCTCCGGACTCACAGATACGCAGTATTTT	CASSSGLTDTQYF
few	TRBJ2-7	TRBV5-4	TRBD2	TGTGCCAGCAGCGAGACTAGCGGTCACGAGCAGTACTTC	CASSETSGHEQYF
NA	TRBJ1-5	TRBV29-1	NA	TGCAGCGTTTCCGGGGGGAGGGGGAGTCAGCCCCAGCATTTT	CSVSGGRGSQPQHF
NA	TRBJ2-3	TRBV7-9	NA	TGTGCCAGCAGCTTCGTTTCTAGCAACACAGATACGCAGTATTTT	CASSFVSSNTDTQYF
NA	TRBJ2-1	TRBV24-1	NA	TGTGCCACCAGTGATTTGGACAGGTCGGACAATGAGCAGTTCTTC	CATSDLDRSDNEQFF
NA	TRBJ1-4	TRBV5-6	NA	TGTGCCAGCAGCTTGGACGGGGTGGAGGAAAAACTGTTTTTT	CASSLDGVEEKLFF
NA	TRBJ1-5	TRBV25-1	NA	TGTGCCAGCAGTGGGGGAACAGGGCAGCCCCAGCATTTT	CASSGGTGQPQHF
once	TRBJ2-2	TRBV27	NA	TGTGCCAGCAGTTTGGGCCGGCTTCGAGCCGGGGAGCTGTTTTTT	CASSLGRLRAGELFF
NA	TRBJ2-5	TRBV4-1	NA	TGCGCCAGCAGCCAAGTGAAAGATAGTCGGGGGACCCAGTACTTC	CASSQVKDSRGTQYF
NA	TRBJ1-5	TRBV2	TRBD1	TGTGCCAGCAGAGTCGGGACAGGGGGCCGTAATCAGCCCCAGCATTTT	CASRVGTGGRNQPQHF
NA	TRBJ1-2	TRBV3-1/TRBV3-2	TRBD1	TGTGCCAGCAGCCAGCGTACGGGACAGGGGGGATATGGCTACACCTTC	CASSQRTGQGGYGYTF
NA	TRBJ1-6	TRBV5-4	NA	TGTGCCAGCAGGCGGGAATATAATTCACCCCTCCACTTT	CASRREYNSPLHF
NA	TRBJ1-1	TRBV6-5	NA	TGTGCCAGTAGGCGGGTAACTGAAGCTTTCTTT	CASRRVTEAFF
NA	TRBJ1-1	TRBV5-6	NA	TGTGCCAGCAGCTTGATGAGGGGGATGAACACTGAAGCTTTCTTT	CASSLMRGMNTEAFF
NA	TRBJ1-6	TRBV2	NA	TGTGCCAGCAGTGAAGCGGTCAGGAATTCACCCCTCCACTTT	CASSEAVRNSPLHF
NA	TRBJ2-2	TRBV7-2	NA	TGTGCCTCCCCCCGGTTCTCGGACACCGGGGAGCTGTTTTTT	CASPRFSDTGELFF
NA	TRBJ1-5	TRBV19	TRBD1	TGTGCCAGCCAACAGGGGGCGGCTAATCAGCCCCAGCATTTT	CASQQGAANQPQHF
NA	TRBJ1-1	TRBV29-1	NA	TGCAGCGTTGACAGATACAGAAACACTGAAGCTTTCTTT	CSVDRYRNTEAFF
NA	TRBJ1-5	TRBV19	TRBD1	TGTGCCAGTAGTCTGACAGGGAGGAGATCGGATGGCAATCAGCCCCAGCATTTT	CASSLTGRRSDGNQPQHF
NA	TRBJ2-7	TRBV29-1	NA	TGCAGCGTTGAACTTTCCTACGAGCAGTACTTC	CSVELSYEQYF
NA	TRBJ1-2	TRBV3-1/TRBV3-2	TRBD1	TGTGCCAGCAGCCTCGACAGGGGGCTTTATGGCTACACCTTC	CASSLDRGLYGYTF
NA	TRBJ2-7	TRBV11-3	TRBD1	TGTGCCAGCAGCTCCCGGACAGGGGGGGGCGAGCAGTACTTC	CASSSRTGGGEQYF
few	TRBJ2-5	TRBV6-6	TRBD2	TGTGCCAGCAGTCCCAGGGGGACTAGCAGGAGTCAAGAGACCCAGTACTTC	CASSPRGTSRSQETQYF
NA	TRBJ1-1	TRBV5-1	NA	TGCGCCAGCAGCTACGACAGCCCTATGAACACTGAAGCTTTCTTT	CASSYDSPMNTEAFF